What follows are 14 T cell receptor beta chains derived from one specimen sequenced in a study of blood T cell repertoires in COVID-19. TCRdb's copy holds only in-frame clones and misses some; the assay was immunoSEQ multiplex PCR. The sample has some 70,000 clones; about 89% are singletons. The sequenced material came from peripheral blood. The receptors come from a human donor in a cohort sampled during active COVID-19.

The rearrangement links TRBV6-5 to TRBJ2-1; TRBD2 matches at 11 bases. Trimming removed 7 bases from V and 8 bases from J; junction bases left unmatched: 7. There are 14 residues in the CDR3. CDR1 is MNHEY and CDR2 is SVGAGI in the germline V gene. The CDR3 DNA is TGTGCCAGCACGTATAGCGGGGGGGCGTATGAGCAGTTCTTC. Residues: CASTYSGGAYEQFF.

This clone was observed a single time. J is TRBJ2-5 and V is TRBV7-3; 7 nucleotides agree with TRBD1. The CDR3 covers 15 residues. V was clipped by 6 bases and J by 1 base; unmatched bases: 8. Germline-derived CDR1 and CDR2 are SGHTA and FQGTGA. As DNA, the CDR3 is TGTGCCAGCAGTAATCAGGGACAGATCCAAGAGACCCAGTACTTC. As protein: CASSNQGQIQETQYF. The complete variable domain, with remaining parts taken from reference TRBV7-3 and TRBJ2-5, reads GAGVSQTPSNKVTEKGKYVELRCDPISGHTALYWYRQSLGQGPEFLIYFQGTGAADDSGLPNDRFFAVRPEGSVSTLKIQRTERGDSAVYLCASSNQGQIQETQYFGPGTRLLVL.

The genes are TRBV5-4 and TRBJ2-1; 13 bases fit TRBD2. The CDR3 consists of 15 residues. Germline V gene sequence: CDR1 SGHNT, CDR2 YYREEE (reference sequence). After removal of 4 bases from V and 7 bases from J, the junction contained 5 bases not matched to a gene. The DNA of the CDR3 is TGTGCCAGCAGCACTGGGACTAGCGGGACGAATGAGCAGTTCTTC. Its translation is CASSTGTSGTNEQFF.

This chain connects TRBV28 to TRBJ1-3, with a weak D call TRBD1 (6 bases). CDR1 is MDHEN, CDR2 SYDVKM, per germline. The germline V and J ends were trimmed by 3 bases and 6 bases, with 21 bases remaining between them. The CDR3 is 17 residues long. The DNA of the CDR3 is TGTGCCAGCAGTTTGAATCTCCACACAGGGAGAGAAAACACCATATATTTT. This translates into CASSLNLHTGRENTIYF.

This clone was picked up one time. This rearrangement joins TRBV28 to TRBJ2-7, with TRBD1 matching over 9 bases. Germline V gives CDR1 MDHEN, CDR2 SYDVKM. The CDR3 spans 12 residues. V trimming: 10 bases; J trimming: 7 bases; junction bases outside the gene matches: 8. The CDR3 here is CATWDRAREQYF. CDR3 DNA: TGTGCCACATGGGACAGGGCGAGGGAGCAGTACTTC.

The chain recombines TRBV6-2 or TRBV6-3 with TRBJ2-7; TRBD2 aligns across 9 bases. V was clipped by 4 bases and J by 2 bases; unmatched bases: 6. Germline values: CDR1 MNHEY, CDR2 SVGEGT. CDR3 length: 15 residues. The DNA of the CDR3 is TGTGCCAGCAGTTTGACTAGCGGACTTACCTACGAGCAGTACTTC. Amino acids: CASSLTSGLTYEQYF.

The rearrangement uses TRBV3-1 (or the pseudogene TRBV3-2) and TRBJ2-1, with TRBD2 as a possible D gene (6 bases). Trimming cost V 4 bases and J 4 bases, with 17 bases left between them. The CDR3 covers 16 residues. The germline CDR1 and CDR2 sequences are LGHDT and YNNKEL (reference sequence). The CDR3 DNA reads TGTGCCAGCAGCCCATATAGAGACGGGGGTTACAATGAGCAGTTCTTC. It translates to CASSPYRDGGYNEQFF.

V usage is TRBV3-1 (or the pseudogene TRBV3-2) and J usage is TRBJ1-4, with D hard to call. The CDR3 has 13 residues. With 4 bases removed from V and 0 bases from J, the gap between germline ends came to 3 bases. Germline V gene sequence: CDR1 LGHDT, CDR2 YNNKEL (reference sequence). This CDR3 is CASSPTTNEKLFF. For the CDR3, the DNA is TGTGCCAGCAGCCCTACAACTAATGAAAAACTGTTTTTT.

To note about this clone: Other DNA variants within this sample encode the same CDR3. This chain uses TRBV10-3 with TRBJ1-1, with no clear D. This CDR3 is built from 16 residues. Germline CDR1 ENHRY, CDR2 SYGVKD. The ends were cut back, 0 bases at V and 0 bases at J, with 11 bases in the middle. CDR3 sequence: CAISESYRTVNTEAFF. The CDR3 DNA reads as TGTGCCATCAGTGAGTCGTATCGAACAGTGAACACTGAAGCTTTCTTT.

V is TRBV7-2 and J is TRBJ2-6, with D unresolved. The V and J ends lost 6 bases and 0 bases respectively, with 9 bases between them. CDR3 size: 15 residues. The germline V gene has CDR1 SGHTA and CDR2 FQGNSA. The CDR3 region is CASRPQSSGANVLTF. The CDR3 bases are TGTGCCAGCAGACCACAATCCTCTGGGGCCAACGTCCTGACTTTC.

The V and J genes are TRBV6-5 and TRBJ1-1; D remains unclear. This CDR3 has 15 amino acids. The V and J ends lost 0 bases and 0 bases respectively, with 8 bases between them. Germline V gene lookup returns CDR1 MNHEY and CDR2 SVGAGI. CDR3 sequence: CASSYSTWMNTEAFF. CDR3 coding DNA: TGTGCCAGCAGTTACTCGACATGGATGAACACTGAAGCTTTCTTT.

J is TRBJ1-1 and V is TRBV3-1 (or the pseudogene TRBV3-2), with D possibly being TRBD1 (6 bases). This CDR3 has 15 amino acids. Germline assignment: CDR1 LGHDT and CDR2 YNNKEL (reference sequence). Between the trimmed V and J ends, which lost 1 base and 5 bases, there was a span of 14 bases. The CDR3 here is CASSQGAGQWTEAFF. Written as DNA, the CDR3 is TGTGCCAGCAGCCAAGGTGCTGGACAGTGGACTGAAGCTTTCTTT.

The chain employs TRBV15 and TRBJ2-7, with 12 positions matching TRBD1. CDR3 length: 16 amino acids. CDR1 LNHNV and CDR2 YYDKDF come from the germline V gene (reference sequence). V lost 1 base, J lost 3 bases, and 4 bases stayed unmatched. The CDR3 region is CATSRGDRGPLYEQYF. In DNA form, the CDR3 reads TGTGCCACCAGCAGAGGGGACAGGGGGCCCCTCTACGAGCAGTACTTC. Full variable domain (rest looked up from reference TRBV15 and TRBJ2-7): DAMVIQNPRYQVTQFGKPVTLSCSQTLNHNVMYWYQQKSSQAPKLLFHYYDKDFNNEADTPDNFQSRRPNTSFCFLDIRSPGLGDTAMYLCATSRGDRGPLYEQYFGPGTRLTVT.

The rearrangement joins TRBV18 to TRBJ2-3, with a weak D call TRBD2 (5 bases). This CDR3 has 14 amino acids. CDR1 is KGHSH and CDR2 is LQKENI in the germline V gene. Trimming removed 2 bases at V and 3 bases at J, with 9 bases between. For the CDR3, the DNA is TGTGCCAGCTCACCATCCAGCGGAACAGATACGCAGTATTTT. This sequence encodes CASSPSSGTDTQYF.